Listed here is a single TCR beta chain. What antigen it recognizes has not been identified. Base qualities are not provided; no much larger clone lies one nucleotide away. Libraries were built with the immunoSEQ multiplex PCR assay. In TCRdb, the immuneACCESS table is reduced to in-frame sequences with V and J assigned. These tables do not hold every clone; where another copy was compared, an unresolved V gene accounts for under half, and the others remain unexplained. Present in this sample are more than 90,000 clones, around 96% of which were seen just once. Roughly 0.34% of the sample is in the top ten clones. This sample was taken from a study of technical replicates of blood from a few donors (dated by TCRdb to about 2017). Material for sequencing was T cells isolated from PBMCs. This receptor was identified in a human donor in good health.

The DNA reads as follows: TGTGCCTGGAGGGGACTAGCGTGGAACAATGAGCAGTTCTTC. It is translated as CAWRGLAWNNEQFF. The chain links TRBV30 with TRBJ2-1, with 10 bases in between that match TRBD2. From cysteine to phenylalanine, the CDR3 is 14 amino acids long. The entry retains the CDR3 DNA only, 42 bases that are in frame from base 1. After removal of 3 bases from V and 5 bases from J, the junction retains 4 bases not matched to a gene. As encoded in the germline V gene (reference sequence), CDR1 is GTSNPN while CDR2 is SVGIG.